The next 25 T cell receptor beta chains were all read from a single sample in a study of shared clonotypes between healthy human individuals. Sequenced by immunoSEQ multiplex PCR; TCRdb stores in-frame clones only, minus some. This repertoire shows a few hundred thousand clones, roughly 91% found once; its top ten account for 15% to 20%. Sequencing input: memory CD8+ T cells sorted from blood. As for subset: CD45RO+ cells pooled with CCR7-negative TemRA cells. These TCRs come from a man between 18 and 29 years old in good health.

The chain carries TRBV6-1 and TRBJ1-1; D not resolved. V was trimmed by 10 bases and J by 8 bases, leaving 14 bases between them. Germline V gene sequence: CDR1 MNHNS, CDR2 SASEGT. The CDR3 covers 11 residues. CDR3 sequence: CATRPGSEAFF. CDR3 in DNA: TGTGCCACCCGTCCCGGGTCAGAAGCTTTCTTT.

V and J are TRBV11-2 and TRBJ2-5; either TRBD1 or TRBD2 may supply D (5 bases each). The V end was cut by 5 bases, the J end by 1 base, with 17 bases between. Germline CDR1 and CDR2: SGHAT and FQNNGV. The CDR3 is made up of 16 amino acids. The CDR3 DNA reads TGTGCCAGCAGCCCTACTTTTGGGGGAATCCAAGAGACCCAGTACTTC. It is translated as CASSPTFGGIQETQYF.

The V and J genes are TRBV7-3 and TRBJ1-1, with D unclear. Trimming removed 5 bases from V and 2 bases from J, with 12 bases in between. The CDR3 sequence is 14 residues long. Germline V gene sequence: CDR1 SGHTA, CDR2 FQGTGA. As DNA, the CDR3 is TGTGCCAGCAGCCCAACCACGGGCAACACTGAAGCTTTCTTT. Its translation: CASSPTTGNTEAFF.

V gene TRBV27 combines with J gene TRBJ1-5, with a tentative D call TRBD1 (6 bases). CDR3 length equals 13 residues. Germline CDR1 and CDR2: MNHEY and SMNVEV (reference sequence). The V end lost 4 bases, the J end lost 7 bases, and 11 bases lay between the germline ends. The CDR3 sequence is CASSSTGSQPQHF. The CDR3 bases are TGTGCCAGCAGTTCCACAGGGAGCCAGCCCCAGCATTTT.

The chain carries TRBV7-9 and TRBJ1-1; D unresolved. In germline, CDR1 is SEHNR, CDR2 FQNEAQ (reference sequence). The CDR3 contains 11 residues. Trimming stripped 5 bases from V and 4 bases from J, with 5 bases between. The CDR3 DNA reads TGTGCCAGCAGCCCCGGCACTGAAGCTTTCTTT. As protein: CASSPGTEAFF.

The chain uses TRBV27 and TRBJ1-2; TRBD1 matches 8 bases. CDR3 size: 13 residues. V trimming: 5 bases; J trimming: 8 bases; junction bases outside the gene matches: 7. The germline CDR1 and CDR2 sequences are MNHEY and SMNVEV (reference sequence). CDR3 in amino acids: CASSRLTGVGYTF. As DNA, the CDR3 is TGTGCCAGCAGTCGTCTGACAGGGGTCGGCTACACCTTC.

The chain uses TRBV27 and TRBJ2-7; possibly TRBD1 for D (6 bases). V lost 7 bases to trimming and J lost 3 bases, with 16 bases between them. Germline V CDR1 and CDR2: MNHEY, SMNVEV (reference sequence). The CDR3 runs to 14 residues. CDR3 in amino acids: CASTSYRANYEQYF. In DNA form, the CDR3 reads TGTGCCAGCACCTCCTACAGGGCAAACTACGAGCAGTACTTC.

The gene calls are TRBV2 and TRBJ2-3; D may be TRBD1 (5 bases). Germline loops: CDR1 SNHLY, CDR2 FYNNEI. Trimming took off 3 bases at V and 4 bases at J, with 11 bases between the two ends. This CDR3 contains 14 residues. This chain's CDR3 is CASSDPRAADTQYF. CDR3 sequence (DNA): TGTGCCAGCAGTGATCCCAGGGCCGCAGATACGCAGTATTTT.

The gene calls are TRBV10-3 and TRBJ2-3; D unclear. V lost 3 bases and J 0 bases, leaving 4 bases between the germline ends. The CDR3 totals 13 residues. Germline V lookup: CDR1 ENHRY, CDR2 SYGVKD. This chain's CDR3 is CAISDRSTDTQYF. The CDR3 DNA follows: TGTGCCATCAGTGACCGCAGCACAGATACGCAGTATTTT.

The CDR3 bases are TGTGCCAGCAGCAAACAGGGCAACGTCGAGACCCAGTACTTC. It is translated as CASSKQGNVETQYF. The V gene is TRBV5-4, the J gene TRBJ2-5; possibly TRBD1 for D (6 bases). Germline lookup yields CDR1 SGHNT and CDR2 YYREEE (reference sequence). V dropped 4 bases and J dropped 5 bases, with 15 bases sitting between them. This CDR3 contains 14 residues.

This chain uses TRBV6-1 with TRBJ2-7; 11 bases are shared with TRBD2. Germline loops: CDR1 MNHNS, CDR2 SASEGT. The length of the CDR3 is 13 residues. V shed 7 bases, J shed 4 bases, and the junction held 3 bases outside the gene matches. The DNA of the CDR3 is TGTGCCAGCACTAGCGGGGGGCCGTACGAGCAGTACTTC. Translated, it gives CASTSGGPYEQYF.

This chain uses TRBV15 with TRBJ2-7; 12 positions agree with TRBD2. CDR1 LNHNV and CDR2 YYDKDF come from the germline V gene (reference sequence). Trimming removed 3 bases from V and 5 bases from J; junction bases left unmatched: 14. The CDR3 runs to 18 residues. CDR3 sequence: CATSSPGASGRAWNEQYF. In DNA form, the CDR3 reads TGTGCCACCAGCAGTCCGGGCGCTAGCGGGAGGGCCTGGAACGAGCAGTACTTC.

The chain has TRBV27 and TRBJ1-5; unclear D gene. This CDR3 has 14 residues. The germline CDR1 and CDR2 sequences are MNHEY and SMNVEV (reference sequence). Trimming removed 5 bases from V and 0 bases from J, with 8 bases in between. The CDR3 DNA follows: TGTGCCAGCAGTACGCTAGGTAGCAATCAGCCCCAGCATTTT. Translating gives CASSTLGSNQPQHF.

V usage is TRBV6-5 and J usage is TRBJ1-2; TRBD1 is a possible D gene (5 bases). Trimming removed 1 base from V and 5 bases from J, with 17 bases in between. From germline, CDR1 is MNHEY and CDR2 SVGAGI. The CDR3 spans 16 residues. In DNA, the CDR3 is TGTGCCAGCAGTTACTTGGCAGGGCACCGGGTGTATGGCTACACCTTC. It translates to CASSYLAGHRVYGYTF.

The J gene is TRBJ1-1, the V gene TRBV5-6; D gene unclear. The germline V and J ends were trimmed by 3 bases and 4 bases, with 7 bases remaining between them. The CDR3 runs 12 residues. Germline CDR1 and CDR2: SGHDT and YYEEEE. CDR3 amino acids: CASSSDFTEAFF. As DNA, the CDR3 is TGTGCCAGCAGCTCGGACTTCACTGAAGCTTTCTTT.

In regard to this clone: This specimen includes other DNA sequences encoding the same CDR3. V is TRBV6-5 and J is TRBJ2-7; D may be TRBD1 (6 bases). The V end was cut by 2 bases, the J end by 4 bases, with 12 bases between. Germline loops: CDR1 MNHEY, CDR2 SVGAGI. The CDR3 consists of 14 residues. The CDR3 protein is CASSYTQGRYEQYF. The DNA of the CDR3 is TGTGCCAGCAGTTACACCCAGGGGCGATACGAGCAGTACTTC.

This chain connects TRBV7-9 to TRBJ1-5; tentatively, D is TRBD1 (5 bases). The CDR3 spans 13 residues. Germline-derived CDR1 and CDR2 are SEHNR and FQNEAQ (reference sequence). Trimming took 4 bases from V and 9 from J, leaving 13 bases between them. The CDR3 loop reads CASSSNQGWPQHF. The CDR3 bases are TGTGCCAGCAGCTCTAACCAGGGATGGCCCCAGCATTTT.

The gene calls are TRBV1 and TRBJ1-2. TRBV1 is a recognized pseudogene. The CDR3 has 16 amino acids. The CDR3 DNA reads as TGCACCAGCAGAGACGCCCGTGTGCGAAAGACCTATGGCTACACCTTC. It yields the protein CTSRDARVRKTYGYTF.

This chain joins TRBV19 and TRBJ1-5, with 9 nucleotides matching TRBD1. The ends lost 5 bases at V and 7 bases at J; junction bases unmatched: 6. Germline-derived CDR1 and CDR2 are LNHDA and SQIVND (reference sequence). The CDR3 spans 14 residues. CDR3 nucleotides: TGTGCCAGTAGTGCCCGGACAGGGGTGCAGCCCCAGCATTTT. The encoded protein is CASSARTGVQPQHF.

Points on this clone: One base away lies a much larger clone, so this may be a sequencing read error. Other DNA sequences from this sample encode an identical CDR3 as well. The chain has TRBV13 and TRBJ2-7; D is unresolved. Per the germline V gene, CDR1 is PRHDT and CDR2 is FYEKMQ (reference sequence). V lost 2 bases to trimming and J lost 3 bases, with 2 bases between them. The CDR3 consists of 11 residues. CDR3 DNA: TGTGCCAGCAGCTTATACTACGAGCAGTACTTC. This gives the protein CASSLYYEQYF.

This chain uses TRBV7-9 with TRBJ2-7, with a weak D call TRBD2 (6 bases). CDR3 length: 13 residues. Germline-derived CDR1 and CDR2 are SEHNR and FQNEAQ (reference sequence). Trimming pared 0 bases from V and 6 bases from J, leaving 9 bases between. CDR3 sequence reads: CASSLALAGEQYF. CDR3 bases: TGTGCCAGCAGCTTAGCACTAGCTGGCGAGCAGTACTTC.

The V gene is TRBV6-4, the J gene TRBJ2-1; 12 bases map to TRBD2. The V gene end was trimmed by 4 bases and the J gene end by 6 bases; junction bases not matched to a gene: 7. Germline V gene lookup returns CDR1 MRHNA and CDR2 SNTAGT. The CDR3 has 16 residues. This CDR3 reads CASSAVGLAGPNEQFF. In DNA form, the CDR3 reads TGTGCCAGCAGTGCCGTAGGACTAGCGGGGCCCAATGAGCAGTTCTTC.

For the CDR3, the DNA is TGTGCCAGCAGTTACTCGAATGGGCACGAGCAGTACTTC. Amino acids: CASSYSNGHEQYF. J is TRBJ2-7 and V is TRBV6-6; the D is unclear. Germline values: CDR1 MNHNY, CDR2 SVGAGI (reference sequence). The V and J ends lost 0 bases and 5 bases respectively, with 8 bases between them. There are 13 residues in the CDR3.

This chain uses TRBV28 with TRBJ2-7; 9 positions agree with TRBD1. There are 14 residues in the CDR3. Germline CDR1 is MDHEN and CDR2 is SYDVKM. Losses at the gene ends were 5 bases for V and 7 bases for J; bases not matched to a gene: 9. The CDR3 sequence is CASSPDRGWREQYF. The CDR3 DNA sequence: TGTGCCAGCAGTCCGGACAGGGGATGGAGGGAGCAGTACTTC.

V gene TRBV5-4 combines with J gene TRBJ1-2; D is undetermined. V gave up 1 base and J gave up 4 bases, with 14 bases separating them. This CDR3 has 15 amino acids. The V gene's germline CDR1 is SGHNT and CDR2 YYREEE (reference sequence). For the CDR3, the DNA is TGTGCCAGCAGCTTGTTTGGGCAGAACGTCTATGGCTACACCTTC. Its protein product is CASSLFGQNVYGYTF.